A selection of T cell receptor beta chains follows, all from one sample in a study of control samples from healthy donors and cancer patients. TCRdb keeps only in-frame clones here, not all; method: immunoSEQ multiplex PCR. Here the sample spans 100,000 to 150,000 clones, 92% being singletons. The sequenced sample consisted of blood. Receptors were obtained from a woman aged 50 to 60 in good health. The CDR3 runs from the conserved cysteine through the conserved F or W. A D gene is named only where the DNA matches it firmly. Size is omitted from some rows. Given values are once, few, many or a class for expanded clones.

CASSERTQWSEAFF TGTGCCAGCAGCGAAAGGACGCAATGGTCTGAAGCTTTCTTT TRBJ1-1 - once TRBV25-1
CAWSVLRGGAGELFF TGTGCCTGGAGTGTACTTCGAGGGGGCGCCGGGGAGCTGTTTTTT TRBJ2-2 TRBD1 - TRBV30
CASSRGTGGAFF TGTGCCAGCTCACGGGGGACAGGGGGAGCTTTCTTT TRBJ1-1 TRBD1 once TRBV18
CASSVGGANSGTEAFF TGTGCCAGCAGCGTAGGAGGCGCGAATTCCGGCACTGAAGCTTTCTTT TRBJ1-1 - - TRBV9
CASSRWNRERLSGANVLTF TGTGCCAGCAGCCGGTGGAACAGGGAAAGGCTCTCTGGGGCCAACGTCCTGACTTTC TRBJ2-6 - - TRBV5-6
CAWSTPLRTLAKNIQYF TGTGCCTGGAGTACCCCTTTACGAACGCTAGCCAAAAACATTCAGTACTTC TRBJ2-4 - - TRBV30
CASSLGALATNTGELFF TGTGCCAGCAGCTTAGGGGCCTTAGCTACCAACACCGGGGAGCTGTTTTTT TRBJ2-2 - once TRBV7-6
CASSERSWYEQYF TGTGCCAGCAGTGAGCGGAGCTGGTACGAGCAGTACTTC TRBJ2-7 - - TRBV6-1
CASSQESWTEETQYF TGTGCCAGCAGCCAAGAAAGCTGGACCGAAGAGACCCAGTACTTC TRBJ2-5 - - TRBV3-1/TRBV3-2
CASSFDSLGTGELFF TGCGCCAGCAGCTTTGACTCCTTGGGCACCGGGGAGCTGTTTTTT TRBJ2-2 - - TRBV5-1
CASRLKGGLAPSVGFF TGTGCAAGTCGCTTAAAAGGAGGACTAGCACCTTCGGTGGGGTTCTTC TRBJ2-1 - - TRBV12-2
CASSEENRGNEQYF TGTGCCAGCAGTGAAGAGAACAGGGGCAACGAGCAGTACTTC TRBJ2-7 TRBD1 - TRBV6-1
CASTTTGPYEQYF TGTGCCAGCACAACCACGGGACCTTACGAGCAGTACTTC TRBJ2-7 - - TRBV28
CASSYSTGGNTYEQYF TGTGCCAGCAGTTACTCGACGGGAGGGAACACCTACGAGCAGTACTTC TRBJ2-7 TRBD2 - TRBV6-6
CASSAGRGDTGELFF TGTGCCAGCAGCGCCGGACGAGGGGACACCGGGGAGCTGTTTTTT TRBJ2-2 - - TRBV5-4
CASSFSGTANTGELFF TGTGCCAGCAGCTTCTCCGGGACAGCGAACACCGGGGAGCTGTTTTTT TRBJ2-2 TRBD1 - TRBV7-9
CASSPGTGVGQPQHF TGTGCCAGCTCACCAGGGACAGGGGTTGGTCAGCCCCAGCATTTT TRBJ1-5 TRBD1 - TRBV18
CASSESGPNQPQHF TGTGCCAGCAGTGAATCAGGGCCGAATCAGCCCCAGCATTTT TRBJ1-5 - - TRBV25-1
CAISPGGPSSTDTQYF TGTGCCATCTCACCGGGGGGCCCATCTAGCACAGATACGCAGTATTTT TRBJ2-3 - - TRBV10-3
CASSTRNTDTQYF TGTGCCAGCAGCACGAGAAACACAGATACGCAGTATTTT TRBJ2-3 - - TRBV13
CAISDRGRGAQYF TGTGCCATCAGTGACAGGGGCCGAGGGGCCCAGTACTTC TRBJ2-5 - - TRBV10-3
CAISATGTEAFF TGTGCCATCAGTGCTACGGGCACTGAAGCTTTCTTT TRBJ1-1 - - TRBV10-3
CATSGRQWNTGELFF TGTGCCACCAGTGGGAGACAGTGGAACACCGGGGAGCTGTTTTTT TRBJ2-2 - - TRBV24-1
CASSKADRGADEQFF TGTGCCAGCAGCAAAGCGGACAGGGGAGCCGATGAGCAGTTCTTC TRBJ2-1 - - TRBV21-1
CASNLGQNTEAFF TGTGCCAGCAACCTAGGCCAGAACACTGAAGCTTTCTTT TRBJ1-1 - - TRBV6-5
CSVELSQETQYF TGCAGCGTTGAGCTCTCACAAGAGACCCAGTACTTC TRBJ2-5 - - TRBV29-1
CASSLAGRSYGYTF TGTGCCAGCAGCTTGGCGGGACGCTCCTATGGCTACACCTTC TRBJ1-2 - once TRBV5-6